A single sample is the source of the 32 T cell receptor beta chains below, sequenced in a study of molecular identifiers for immune sequencing clone quantification. TCRdb recomputed calls from the PCR reads with MiXCR, one row per CDR3 protein. Of around 480,000 distinct CDR3 sequences listed, roughly 26% are singletons. The source material was naive CD8+ T cells from blood, with Jurkat cell RNA spiked in. Subset meaning: FACS-sorted CD8+CD4-CCR7+CD45RA+ naive T cells. Receptors were obtained from a human donor in good health. Some libraries in this study had Jurkat cell RNA spiked in.

Ten or more counts support this clonotype. This rearrangement joins TRBV27 to TRBJ2-7; 11 positions agree with TRBD2. CDR3 length: 16 amino acids. Germline V gene sequence: CDR1 MNHEY, CDR2 SMNVEV (reference sequence). The ends lost 6 bases at V and 2 bases at J; junction bases unmatched: 9. The CDR3 here is CASSPRTSGPTYEQYF. In DNA form, the CDR3 reads TGTGCCAGCAGCCCCCGGACTAGCGGGCCGACCTACGAGCAGTACTTC.

This clonotype was seen only once. A much larger clone lies a single base off, so this may be a read error. The genes are TRBV4-3 and TRBJ2-5; 7 bases line up with TRBD2. Trimming cost V 4 bases and J 9 bases; bases outside gene matches: 11. This CDR3 comprises 14 residues. Germline values: CDR1 LGHNA, CDR2 YSLEER. CDR3: CASSPTSRAEAQYF. The CDR3 DNA follows: TGCGCCAGCAGCCCGACTAGCCGGGCCGAGGCCCAGTACTTC.

This clonotype was found a few times. J is TRBJ2-7 and V is TRBV4-3; 7 bases align to TRBD1. This CDR3 is 15 amino acids long. Per the germline V gene, CDR1 is LGHNA and CDR2 is YSLEER. The J segment lost 6 bases and the V segment lost 0 bases, leaving 8 bases of the junction unmatched. The CDR3 DNA follows: TGCGCCAGCAGCCAAGAGGGAGACAGGGCATCCGAGCAGTACTTC. As protein: CASSQEGDRASEQYF.

The chain joins TRBV7-9 to TRBJ2-7; D not certain. This CDR3 is 15 amino acids long. Trimming removed 2 bases from V and 2 bases from J, with 13 bases in between. Germline V gene sequence: CDR1 SEHNR, CDR2 FQNEAQ (reference sequence). The chain's CDR3 is CASSLSPSPAYEQYF. DNA for the CDR3: TGTGCCAGCAGCTTAAGCCCCTCGCCGGCCTACGAGCAGTACTTC. Together with reference TRBV7-9 and TRBJ2-7, the CDR3 gives the full variable domain: DTGVSQNPRHKITKRGQNVTFRCDPISEHNRLYWYRQTLGQGPEFLTYFQNEAQLEKSRLLSDRFSAERPKGSFSTLEIQRTEQGDSAMYLCASSLSPSPAYEQYFGPGTRLTVT.

A remark on this clonotype: Its ends do not fully match the called genes, so a read error is possible. This rearrangement joins TRBV5-4 to TRBJ2-2, with D tentatively TRBD1 (5 bases). This CDR3 has 13 residues. Germline V CDR1 and CDR2: SGHNT, YYREEE (reference sequence). The CDR3 loop is CTSRSQGPGELFF. Here the CDR3 DNA reads TGTACCAGCAGGTCCCAGGGTCCCGGGGAGCTGTTTTTT. Full variable domain (missing parts from reference TRBV5-4 and TRBJ2-2): ETGVTQSPTHLIKTRGQQVTLRCSSQSGHNTVSWYQQALGQGPQFIFQYYREEENGRGNFPPRFSGLQFPNYSSELNVNALELDDSALYLCTSRSQGPGELFFGEGSRLTVL.

V is TRBV19 and J is TRBJ2-7; D call uncertain. The CDR3 length is 14 residues. V lost 2 bases and J lost 3, with 11 bases in between. Germline V gene lookup returns CDR1 LNHDA and CDR2 SQIVND (reference sequence). The CDR3 bases are TGTGCCAGTAGTATACTAAACTCCGGCTACGAGCAGTACTTC. Its protein product is CASSILNSGYEQYF.

As for this clonotype: The junction does not match germline at one end; this may be a read error. This chain joins TRBV20-1 and TRBJ1-1; perhaps TRBD1 as D (6 bases). Germline V gene sequence: CDR1 DFQATT, CDR2 SNEGSKA (reference sequence). The CDR3 totals 16 residues. CDR3 in DNA: TGCAGTACTAGAGATATGCTATCAGGGGCAGACACTGAAGCTTTCTTT. Its protein is CSTRDMLSGADTEAFF.

For this clonotype: A much larger clone lies one base from this, so it may be a read error. The CDR3 DNA is TGTGCCAGCAGTTTACGGGAGGGCCCCACAGATACGCAGCATTTT. This codes for CASSLREGPTDTQHF. This sequence joins TRBV12-3 or TRBV12-4 and TRBJ2-3, with unresolved D. The assigned J gene may be wrong: the sequence end matches TRBJ1-5 better. The CDR3 consists of 15 residues.

This clonotype has more than one count but fewer than ten. The chain has TRBV6-1 and TRBJ1-1; TRBD1 agrees at 7 bases. The CDR3 is 18 residues long. Looked up from germline, CDR1 is MNHNS and CDR2 is SASEGT. J was trimmed by 8 bases and V by 5 bases; bases with no gene match: 23. The CDR3 coding sequence is TGTGCCAGCAGTCTAACCTCCATCCTGGGACAGACTATACAGGAAGCTTTCTTT. Residues: CASSLTSILGQTIQEAFF.

This clonotype was picked up many times. This sequence joins TRBV7-6 and TRBJ2-6; D possibly matches TRBD1 or TRBD2 (6 bases each). This CDR3 region has 18 residues. V lost 1 base, J lost 1 base, and 14 bases lay in between. Per germline, CDR1 SGHVS and CDR2 FNYEAQ. CDR3 in amino acids: CASSLEGGALSGANVLTF. The DNA for the CDR3 is TGTGCCAGCAGCTTAGAGGGGGGTGCGCTGTCTGGGGCCAACGTCCTGACTTTC.

This clonotype was counted ten times or more. The chain employs TRBV9 and TRBJ1-5, with TRBD1 identical over 12 bases. V dropped 3 bases and J dropped 6; count of bases not matched to a gene: 4. The CDR3 has 15 residues. In germline, CDR1 is SGDLS, CDR2 YYNGEE. This CDR3 is CASSAGTGGFQPQHF. CDR3 DNA: TGTGCCAGCAGCGCGGGGACAGGGGGCTTTCAGCCCCAGCATTTT.

This clonotype occurred many times. This sequence joins TRBV7-2 and TRBJ2-3; no clear D gene. CDR1 and CDR2 from the germline V gene are SGHTA and FQGNSA. Trimming took off 4 bases at V and 4 bases at J, with 12 bases between the two ends. The length of the CDR3 is 14 residues. CDR3: CASSYLINSDTQYF. The CDR3 DNA reads TGTGCCAGCAGCTACTTGATTAATTCAGATACGCAGTATTTT.

The table lists this clonotype with a few counts. This chain links TRBV10-2 with TRBJ1-1, with D uncertain. The length of the CDR3 is 14 residues. Germline CDR1 is WSHSY and CDR2 is SAAADI. Trimming shortened V by 1 base and J by 11 bases, and 17 bases separated the two germline ends. The DNA of the CDR3 is TGCGCCAGCAGTGAGTTAGATCCAGCCTCGGGGGCTTTCTTT. Protein product: CASSELDPASGAFF.

At least ten counts were recorded for this clonotype. The chain has TRBV5-4 and TRBJ2-3, with a tentative D call TRBD2 (5 bases). Trimming removed 0 bases from V and 2 bases from J, with 7 bases in between. Germline CDR1 reads SGHNT; CDR2 reads YYREEE (reference sequence). The CDR3 contains 14 residues. The CDR3, as DNA: TGTGCCAGCAGCTTGGTCGGGGTCACAGATACGCAGTATTTT. Translating it yields CASSLVGVTDTQYF.

This clonotype was counted at least ten times. This chain joins TRBV5-1 and TRBJ2-3; D remains unclear. The V and J ends lost 5 bases and 2 bases respectively, with 21 bases between them. This CDR3 has 17 residues. Germline V lookup: CDR1 SGHRS, CDR2 YFSETQ. In nucleotides, the CDR3 is TGCGCCAGCAGTTTCGTTGCCGCATACTCCGCCACAGATACGCAGTATTTT. It is translated as CASSFVAAYSATDTQYF.

Of note for this clonotype: A single base separates this from a much larger clone, so it may be a read error. This chain joins TRBV28 and TRBJ1-1; no reliable D call. V gave up 4 bases and J gave up 5 bases, with 8 bases separating them. Germline V gene data show CDR1 as MDHEN and CDR2 as SYDVKM. The CDR3 extends over 12 amino acids. CDR3 sequence (DNA): TGTGCCAGCAGTTCGGTAGGGACTGAAGCTTTCTTT. This sequence encodes CASSSVGTEAFF.

V and J are TRBV2 and TRBJ1-5, with D uncertain. Per germline, CDR1 SNHLY and CDR2 FYNNEI. CDR3 length: 11 residues. The germline V and J ends were trimmed by 1 base and 10 bases, with 5 bases remaining between them. The chain's CDR3 is CASSEVGPQHF. CDR3 bases: TGTGCCAGCAGTGAAGTCGGACCCCAGCATTTT.

This chain uses TRBV30 with TRBJ2-2, with unresolved D. Germline CDR1 reads GTSNPN; CDR2 reads SVGIG (reference sequence). The germline V and J ends were trimmed by 4 bases and 2 bases, with 11 bases remaining between them. The CDR3 has 14 residues. CDR3 DNA sequence: TGTGCCTGGACAAAGGGTCCAAACACCGGGGAGCTGTTTTTT. Its protein product is CAWTKGPNTGELFF.

The table lists this clonotype with many counts. The chain uses TRBV2 and TRBJ1-5; D gene unclear. This CDR3 is built from 11 residues. V lost 3 bases and J lost 11, with 8 bases in between. Germline V gene sequence: CDR1 SNHLY, CDR2 FYNNEI. The CDR3 loop is CASSDGVAQHF. CDR3 nucleotide sequence: TGTGCCAGCAGTGATGGAGTCGCCCAGCATTTT.

This clonotype was seen repeatedly, ten times or more. V gene TRBV6-6 combines with J gene TRBJ1-5; no clear D gene. The CDR3 runs 12 residues. V gave up 6 bases and J gave up 6 bases, with 9 bases separating them. Looked up from germline, CDR1 is MNHNY and CDR2 is SVGAGI (reference sequence). The CDR3 nucleotides are TGTGCCAGCAGCTCGGTTTTTCAGCCCCAGCATTTT. It codes for CASSSVFQPQHF.

The table lists this clonotype with many counts. The chain combines TRBV29-1 with TRBJ1-1; D remains ambiguous. Trimming shortened V by 3 bases and J by 5 bases, and 10 bases separated the two germline ends. This CDR3 is built from 12 residues. CDR1 and CDR2 (germline): SQVTM, ANQGSEA. Here the CDR3 DNA reads TGCAGCGTTGACAAAGGAAGTACTGAAGCTTTCTTT. This codes for CSVDKGSTEAFF.

About this clonotype: A junction end diverges from the germline sequence, so it may reflect a read error. The CDR3 reads CASSSREKATQYF. Written as DNA, the CDR3 is TGTGCTAGCAGCTCCCGGGAAAAAGCTACGCAGTATTTT. J is TRBJ2-3 and V is TRBV7-7, with D possibly matching TRBD2 (5 bases). The CDR3 is made up of 13 amino acids. Germline CDR1 and CDR2: SSHAT and FNYEAQ (reference sequence). Full variable domain (outside the CDR3, taken from reference TRBV7-7 and TRBJ2-3): GAGVSQSPRYKVTKRGQDVTLRCDPISSHATLYWYQQALGQGPEFLTYFNYEAQPDKSGLPSDRFSAERPEGSISTLTIQRTEQRDSAMYRCASSSREKATQYFGPGTRLTVL.

Of note for this clonotype: Being one base from a much bigger clone, this may be a read error. For the CDR3, the DNA is TGTGCCAGCAGCTTGTGGCCCAGCGGTTACGAGCAGTACTTC. It translates to CASSLWPSGYEQYF. The chain employs TRBV5-3 and TRBJ2-7; TRBD2 is a possible D gene (5 bases). TRBV5-3 is filed as an ORF, its function uncertain. The CDR3 is 14 amino acids.

At least ten counts were recorded for this clonotype. At one of its ends the junction is not consistent with the germline gene, which may arise from a read error. V and J are TRBV4-1 and TRBJ2-7, with D perhaps TRBD1 (5 bases). The germline gives CDR1 MGHRA, CDR2 YSYEKL. There are 14 residues in the CDR3. The CDR3 DNA is TGTGCCAGCAGCCAGGGCCAGGGCCTCTACGAGCAGTACTTC. Encoded protein: CASSQGQGLYEQYF.

This clonotype appeared a few times. V and J are TRBV7-9 and TRBJ2-7; D possibly corresponds to TRBD2 (5 bases). The CDR3 consists of 15 residues. With 1 base removed from V and 4 bases from J, the gap between germline ends came to 14 bases. Germline V gene data show CDR1 as SEHNR and CDR2 as FQNEAQ (reference sequence). The CDR3 here is CASSLGSRSGYEQYF. DNA of the CDR3: TGTGCCAGCAGCTTAGGGTCCCGGTCGGGGTACGAGCAGTACTTC.

V is TRBV30 and J is TRBJ2-7; D gene unclear. The length of the CDR3 is 11 residues. V lost 3 bases and J 7 bases, leaving 10 bases between the germline ends. The germline CDR1 and CDR2 sequences are GTSNPN and SVGIG (reference sequence). The CDR3 reads CAWSKISEQYF. CDR3 DNA: TGTGCCTGGAGCAAGATCTCGGAGCAGTACTTC.

This chain uses TRBV12-3 or TRBV12-4 with TRBJ2-2; D is perhaps TRBD1 (5 bases). The CDR3 loop spans 14 amino acids. The germline V and J ends were trimmed by 5 bases and 1 base, with 8 bases remaining between them. CDR3 sequence reads: CASSDRGNTGELFF. The CDR3 DNA reads as TGTGCCAGCAGTGATAGGGGGAACACCGGGGAGCTGTTTTTT.

The rearrangement links TRBV19 to TRBJ2-1; 13 nucleotides match TRBD2. The germline V gene encodes CDR1 LNHDA and CDR2 SQIVND (reference sequence). This CDR3 comprises 15 residues. V trimming: 5 bases; J trimming: 9 bases; junction bases outside the gene matches: 7. The DNA of the CDR3 is TGTGCCAGTAGTGTACTAGCGGGAGGGCCAGGTGAGCAGTTCTTC. Translated: CASSVLAGGPGEQFF.

This clonotype was seen ten or more times. V and J are TRBV11-2 and TRBJ2-1, with TRBD1 matching over 10 bases. The V gene's germline CDR1 is SGHAT and CDR2 FQNNGV. Trimming removed 2 bases from V and 8 bases from J; junction bases left unmatched: 3. This CDR3 has 14 residues. CDR3 sequence: CASSLIGTGDEQFF. The CDR3 nucleotides read TGTGCCAGCAGCTTAATTGGGACAGGGGATGAGCAGTTCTTC.

This chain joins TRBV7-2 and TRBJ1-6; D may be TRBD1 (6 bases). Germline loops: CDR1 SGHTA, CDR2 FQGNSA. The V end lost 1 base, the J end lost 6 bases, and 19 bases lay between the germline ends. The CDR3 has 18 residues. The CDR3 is CASSLDFGGSGINSPLHF. Written as DNA, the CDR3 is TGTGCCAGCAGCTTAGATTTCGGGGGCTCAGGGATTAATTCACCCCTCCACTTT. Combining the CDR3 with reference TRBV7-2 and TRBJ1-6 gives the whole variable domain GAGVSQSPSNKVTEKGKDVELRCDPISGHTALYWYRQSLGQGLEFLIYFQGNSAPDKSGLPSDRFSAERTGGSVSTLTIQRTQQEDSAVYLCASSLDFGGSGINSPLHFGNGTRLTVT.

V gene TRBV30 combines with J gene TRBJ2-2; 9 nucleotides align to TRBD1. CDR1 is GTSNPN and CDR2 is SVGIG in the germline V gene (reference sequence). Trimming took 2 bases from V and 6 from J; bases not matched to a gene: 7. This CDR3 has 15 amino acids. CDR3: CAWSRGQGRAGELFF. The CDR3 bases are TGTGCCTGGAGTAGAGGACAGGGGAGGGCCGGGGAGCTGTTTTTT. The full variable domain, with the rest looked up from reference TRBV30 and TRBJ2-2, is SQTIHQWPATLVQPVGSPLSLECTVEGTSNPNLYWYRQAAGRGLQLLFYSVGIGQISSEVPQNLSASRPQDRQFILSSKKLLLSDSGFYLCAWSRGQGRAGELFFGEGSRLTVL.

This clonotype was detected many times. The chain couples TRBV7-9 to TRBJ2-7; D is possibly TRBD2 (6 bases). This CDR3 region has 12 residues. Germline CDR1 is SEHNR and CDR2 is FQNEAQ (reference sequence). V lost 4 bases and J lost 6, with 10 bases in between. The CDR3 sequence is CASSSQGGEQYF. CDR3 in DNA: TGTGCCAGCAGCTCTCAGGGAGGCGAGCAGTACTTC.